This T cell receptor beta chain was recorded in a study of blood T cell repertoires in COVID-19. Whole-study context: COVID-19 samples, acute and convalescent, were from the United States, Italy and Spain. PBMCs, B-cell-depleted T cells, or T cells provided the cDNA or gDNA that made up the material.

Method: immunoSEQ multiplex PCR; TCRdb's copy keeps in-frame clones and lacks some. In the table there are 150,000 to 180,000 clones, about 90% of which are singletons. V lost 5 bases to trimming and J lost 2 bases; unmatched junction nucleotides: 7. Germline CDR1 is SGHVS and CDR2 is FQNEAQ. The CDR3 spans 15 residues. This TCR was sampled from a man in his fifties with acute or convalescent COVID-19. The source material was peripheral blood. This chain connects TRBV7-8 to TRBJ2-3; 7 nucleotides match TRBD1. The CDR3 DNA reads as TGTGCCAGCAGCGCAGGACAGGCCTTCACAGATACGCAGTATTTT. It encodes CASSAGQAFTDTQYF.